These 3 T cell receptor beta chains were sequenced from one sample in a study of cytomegalovirus exposure and HLA in healthy donors. The PCR was carried out with 60 Vbeta primers and 13 Jbeta primers. Assay: immunoSEQ multiplex PCR; the TCRdb copy retains only in-frame clones and omits some. The sample records around 45,000 clones, approximately 67% being singletons. Specimen: PBMCs. These receptors originate from a young man in good health and CMV-seronegative.

This clone was counted between two and nine times. The chain combines TRBV29-1 with TRBJ2-3; D may be TRBD2 (6 bases). This CDR3 has 13 residues. V gave up 4 bases and J gave up 4 bases, with 12 bases separating them. CDR1 is SQVTM, CDR2 ANQGSEA, per germline. The CDR3: CSVGAGEADTQYF. The CDR3 DNA reads as TGCAGCGTTGGCGCTGGGGAGGCAGATACGCAGTATTTT.

The chain carries TRBV7-6 and TRBJ2-7, with D possibly being TRBD2 (5 bases). CDR1 is SGHVS, CDR2 FNYEAQ, per germline. The CDR3 covers 14 residues. Trimming took off 0 bases at V and 5 bases at J, with 11 bases between the two ends. DNA of the CDR3: TGTGCCAGCAGCTTAGCGGGAGCCTTCCACGAGCAGTACTTC. It codes for CASSLAGAFHEQYF.

The chain joins TRBV5-6 to TRBJ2-7; 7 bases are a match to TRBD1. The CDR3 totals 16 residues. Germline CDR1 is SGHDT and CDR2 is YYEEEE. V shed 3 bases, J shed 5 bases, and the junction held 14 bases outside the gene matches. The CDR3 sequence is CASSSLSWTGTNEQYF. CDR3 coding DNA: TGTGCCAGCAGCTCCTTATCCTGGACAGGCACGAACGAGCAGTACTTC.